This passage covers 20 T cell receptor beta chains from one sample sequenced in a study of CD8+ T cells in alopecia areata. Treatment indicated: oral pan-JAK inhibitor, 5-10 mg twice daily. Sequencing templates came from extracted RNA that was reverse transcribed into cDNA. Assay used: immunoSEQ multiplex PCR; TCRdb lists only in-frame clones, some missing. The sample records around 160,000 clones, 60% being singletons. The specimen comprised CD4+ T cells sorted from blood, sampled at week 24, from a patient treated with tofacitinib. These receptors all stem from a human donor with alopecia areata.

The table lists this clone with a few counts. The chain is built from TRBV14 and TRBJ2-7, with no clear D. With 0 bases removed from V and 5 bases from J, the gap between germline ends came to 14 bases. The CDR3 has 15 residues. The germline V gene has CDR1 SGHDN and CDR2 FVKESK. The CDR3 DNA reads TGTGCCAGCAGCCAAGATTGGGTCGGTGGCCACGAGCAGTACTTC. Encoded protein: CASSQDWVGGHEQYF.

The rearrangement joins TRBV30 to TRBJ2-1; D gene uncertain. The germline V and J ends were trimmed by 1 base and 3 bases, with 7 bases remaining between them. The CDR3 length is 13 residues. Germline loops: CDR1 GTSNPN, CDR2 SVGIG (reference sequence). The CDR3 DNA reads TGTGCCTGGAGTGGGTCTAACTACAATGAGCAGTTCTTC. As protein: CAWSGSNYNEQFF.

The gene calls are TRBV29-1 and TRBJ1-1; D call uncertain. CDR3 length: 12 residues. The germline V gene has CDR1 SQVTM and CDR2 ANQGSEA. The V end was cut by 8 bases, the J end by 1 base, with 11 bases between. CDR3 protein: CSPQRENTEAFF. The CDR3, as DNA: TGCAGCCCCCAACGGGAGAACACTGAAGCTTTCTTT.

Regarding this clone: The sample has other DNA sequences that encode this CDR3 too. For the CDR3, the DNA is TGCAGCGTTGGGGGACCTGGCTACACCTTC. Translation gives CSVGGPGYTF. The rearrangement uses TRBV29-1 and TRBJ1-2; D perhaps matches TRBD1 (5 bases). The germline gives CDR1 SQVTM, CDR2 ANQGSEA. CDR3 length: 10 residues. V dropped 4 bases and J dropped 7 bases, with 7 bases sitting between them. The full variable domain, rest sourced from reference TRBV29-1 and TRBJ1-2, is SAVISQKPSRDICQRGTSLTIQCQVDSQVTMMFWYRQQPGQSLTLIATANQGSEATYESGFVIDKFPISRPNLTFSTLTVSNMSPEDSSIYLCSVGGPGYTFGSGTRLTVV.

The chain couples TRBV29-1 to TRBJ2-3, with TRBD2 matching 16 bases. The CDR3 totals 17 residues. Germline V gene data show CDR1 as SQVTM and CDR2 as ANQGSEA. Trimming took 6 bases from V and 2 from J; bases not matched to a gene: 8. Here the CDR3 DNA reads TGCAGCGTGCGTGGGACTAGCGGGGGGGTCCCCACAGATACGCAGTATTTT. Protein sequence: CSVRGTSGGVPTDTQYF.

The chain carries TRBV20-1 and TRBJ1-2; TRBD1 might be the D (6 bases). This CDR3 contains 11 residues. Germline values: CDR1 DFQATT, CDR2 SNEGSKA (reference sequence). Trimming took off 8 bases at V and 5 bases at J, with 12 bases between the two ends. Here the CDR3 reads CSLRGGYGYTF. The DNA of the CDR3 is TGCAGTCTCCGAGGGGGGTATGGCTACACCTTC.

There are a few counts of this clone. The CDR3 protein is CASAPGLGGYTEAFF. The DNA of the CDR3 is TGTGCCAGCGCCCCAGGACTAGGGGGCTACACTGAAGCTTTCTTT. The chain links TRBV5-6 to TRBJ1-1; 7 bases map to TRBD1. Germline CDR1 is SGHDT and CDR2 is YYEEEE. The V and J ends lost 7 bases and 3 bases, in that order; junction bases with no gene match: 12. This CDR3 is 15 amino acids long.

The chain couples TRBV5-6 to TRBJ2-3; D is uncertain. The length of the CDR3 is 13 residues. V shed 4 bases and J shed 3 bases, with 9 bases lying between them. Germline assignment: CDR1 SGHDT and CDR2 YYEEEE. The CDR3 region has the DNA TGTGCCAGCAGCAACGTCGGGACAGATACGCAGTATTTT. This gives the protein CASSNVGTDTQYF.

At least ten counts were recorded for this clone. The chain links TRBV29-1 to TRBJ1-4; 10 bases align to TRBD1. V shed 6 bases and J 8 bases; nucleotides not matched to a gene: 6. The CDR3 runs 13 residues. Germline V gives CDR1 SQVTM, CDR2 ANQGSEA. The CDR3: CSVQTGGGEKLFF. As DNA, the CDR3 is TGCAGCGTCCAGACAGGGGGCGGCGAAAAACTGTTTTTT.

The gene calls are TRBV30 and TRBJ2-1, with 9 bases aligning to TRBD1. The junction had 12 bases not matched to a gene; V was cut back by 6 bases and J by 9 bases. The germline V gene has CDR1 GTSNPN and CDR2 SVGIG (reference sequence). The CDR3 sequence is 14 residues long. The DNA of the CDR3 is TGTGCCTGCCACCCAGGGACAGGGTTTTTTGAGCAGTTCTTC. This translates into CACHPGTGFFEQFF. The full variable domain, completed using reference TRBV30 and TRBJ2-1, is SQTIHQWPATLVQPVGSPLSLECTVEGTSNPNLYWYRQAAGRGLQLLFYSVGIGQISSEVPQNLSASRPQDRQFILSSKKLLLSDSGFYLCACHPGTGFFEQFFGPGTRLTVL.

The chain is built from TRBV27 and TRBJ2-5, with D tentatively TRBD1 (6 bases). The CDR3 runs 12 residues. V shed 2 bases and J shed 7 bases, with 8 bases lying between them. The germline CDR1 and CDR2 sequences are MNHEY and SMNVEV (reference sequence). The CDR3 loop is CASSLPRGTQYF. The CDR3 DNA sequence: TGTGCCAGCAGTTTACCCAGGGGGACCCAGTACTTC.

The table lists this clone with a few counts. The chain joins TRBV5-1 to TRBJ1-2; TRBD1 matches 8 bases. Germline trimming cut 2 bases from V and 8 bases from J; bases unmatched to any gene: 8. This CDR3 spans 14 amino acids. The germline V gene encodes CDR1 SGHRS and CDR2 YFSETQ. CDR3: CASSLSATGVGYTF. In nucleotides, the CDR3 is TGCGCCAGCAGCTTAAGTGCGACAGGGGTCGGCTACACCTTC.

The CDR3 spells CAAGGDRPGAFF. The CDR3 nucleotides are TGTGCCGCCGGGGGGGACCGCCCGGGAGCTTTCTTT. The genes are TRBV7-9 and TRBJ1-1; D possibly corresponds to TRBD1 (5 bases). CDR3 length: 12 residues. Trimming shortened V by 11 bases and J by 10 bases, and 20 bases separated the two germline ends. The germline V gene encodes CDR1 SEHNR and CDR2 FQNEAQ (reference sequence). The full variable domain, in which reference TRBV7-9 and TRBJ1-1 provide the parts outside the CDR3, is DTGVSQNPRHKITKRGQNVTFRCDPISEHNRLYWYRQTLGQGPEFLTYFQNEAQLEKSRLLSDRFSAERPKGSFSTLEIQRTEQGDSAMYLCAAGGDRPGAFFGQGTRLTVV.

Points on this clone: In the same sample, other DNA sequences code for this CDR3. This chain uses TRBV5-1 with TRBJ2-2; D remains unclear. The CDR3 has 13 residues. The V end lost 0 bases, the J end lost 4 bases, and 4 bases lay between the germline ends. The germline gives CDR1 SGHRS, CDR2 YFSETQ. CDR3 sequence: CASSLDLTGELFF. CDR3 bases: TGCGCCAGCAGCTTGGATCTCACCGGGGAGCTGTTTTTT.

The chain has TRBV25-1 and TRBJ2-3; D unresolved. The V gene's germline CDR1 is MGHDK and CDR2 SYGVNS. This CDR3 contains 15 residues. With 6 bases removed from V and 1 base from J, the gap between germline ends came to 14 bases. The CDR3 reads CASSQVSWGTDTQYF. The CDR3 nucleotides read TGTGCCAGCAGCCAAGTGTCGTGGGGCACAGATACGCAGTATTTT.

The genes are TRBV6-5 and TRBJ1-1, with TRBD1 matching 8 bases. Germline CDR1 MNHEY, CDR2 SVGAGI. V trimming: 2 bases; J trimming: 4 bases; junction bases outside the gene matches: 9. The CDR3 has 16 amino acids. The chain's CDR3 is CASSYRGRGLITEAFF. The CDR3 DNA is TGTGCCAGCAGTTACCGCGGCAGGGGGCTGATCACTGAAGCTTTCTTT.

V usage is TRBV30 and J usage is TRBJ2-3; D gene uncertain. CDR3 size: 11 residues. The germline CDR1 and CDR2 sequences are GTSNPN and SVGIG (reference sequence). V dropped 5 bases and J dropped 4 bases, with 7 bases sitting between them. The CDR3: CAWQIPDTQYF. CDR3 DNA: TGTGCCTGGCAGATTCCAGATACGCAGTATTTT.

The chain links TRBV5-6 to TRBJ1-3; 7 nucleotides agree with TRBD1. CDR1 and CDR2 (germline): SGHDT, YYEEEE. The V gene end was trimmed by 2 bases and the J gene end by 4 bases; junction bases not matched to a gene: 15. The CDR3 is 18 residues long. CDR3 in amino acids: CASSFFGTEGLHGNTIYF. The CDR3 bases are TGTGCCAGCAGCTTCTTTGGGACAGAAGGACTACACGGAAACACCATATATTTT. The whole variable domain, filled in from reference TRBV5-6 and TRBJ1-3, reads DAGVTQSPTHLIKTRGQQVTLRCSPKSGHDTVSWYQQALGQGPQFIFQYYEEEERQRGNFPDRFSGHQFPNYSSELNVNALLLGDSALYLCASSFFGTEGLHGNTIYFGEGSWLTVV.

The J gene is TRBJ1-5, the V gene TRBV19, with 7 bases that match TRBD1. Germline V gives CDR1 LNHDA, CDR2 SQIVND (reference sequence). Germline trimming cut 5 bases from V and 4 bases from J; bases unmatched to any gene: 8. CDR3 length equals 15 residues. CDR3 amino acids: CASSLQGQRNQPQHF. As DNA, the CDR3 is TGTGCCAGTAGTCTTCAGGGACAGCGTAATCAGCCCCAGCATTTT.

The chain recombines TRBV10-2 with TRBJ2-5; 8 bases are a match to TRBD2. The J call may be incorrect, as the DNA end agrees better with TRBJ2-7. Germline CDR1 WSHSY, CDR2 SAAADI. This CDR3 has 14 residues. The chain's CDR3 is CASKTTGLAYEQYF. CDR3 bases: TGCGCCAGCAAAACGACGGGACTAGCCTACGAGCAGTACTTC.